This TCR beta chain was documented in a study of blood T cell repertoires in COVID-19 (dated by TCRdb to the early 2020s). The study in broad terms: Collaborator samples came from the United States, Italy and Spain and covered acute and convalescent phases of COVID-19. The samples were drawn from the first 160 participants of the ongoing ImmuneRACE study and from 950 to 1,500 subjects provided by 6 global collaborators. The sample metadata nearly always contained a de-identified subject ID, COVID-19 status, age in years and sex. Where available, HLA class I and class II types were taken from metadata supplied by the sample provider and were not determined by assay-based typing. The dataset comprised deeply sampled blood TCRbeta repertoires from subjects exposed to, actively infected with, or recovered from COVID-19. The repertoires were made available in a free public database intended to serve as a resource for research on the immune response to SARS-CoV-2. The material from the prospective study consisted of cDNA or gDNA derived from T cells, B-cell-depleted T cells, or PBMCs. Broader findings and caveats from the paper: The quantity of clinical and demographic metadata differed by source and by participant and was supplied without curation.

TCRbeta CDR3 regions were amplified from genomic DNA using the immunoSEQ Assay, a bias-controlled multiplex PCR. As for the authors' bioinformatics: The number of nucleated cells in each sample was estimated by amplification of reference gene primers within the assay. Sequence reads were collapsed and filtered to measure the absolute abundance of every unique TCRbeta CDR3 rearrangement. For each sample, productive Simpson clonality was calculated by taking the square root of Simpson's diversity index across productive rearrangements. In its TCRdb copy, this immuneACCESS table keeps in-frame sequences only and misses some clones. Where compared with another copy, unresolved V genes explain less than half of these, and the others have no known cause. The DNA gave D and trimming, while V, J and clone size come from that table. The sample contains about 210,000 clones, approximately 90% of them found a single time. The ten largest clones capture about 5% of the sample.

Whole blood was collected in K2EDTA tubes by collaborating institutions according to the institutions' own protocols. For TCRbeta analysis, collaborators shipped samples as frozen whole blood, isolated PBMCs, or DNA extracted from either of those sample types. As concerns this clone: What this receptor recognizes is not known. No much larger clone exists at a distance of one base, and base qualities are not known.

The CDR1 and CDR2 encoded by the germline V gene (reference sequence) are SGHNT and YYREEE. Taken from cysteine to phenylalanine, the CDR3 has 16 residues. Only CDR3 DNA is held: 48 bases, read in frame from base 1. V lost 3 bases and J lost 6 bases; the stretch between them is 21 bases long. The sequenced sample consisted of peripheral blood. The chain employs TRBV5-4 and TRBJ1-1; possibly the D gene is TRBD1, per 5 matching bases. The receptor was isolated from a woman aged 40 to 50 with acute or convalescent COVID-19. The nucleotides read TGTGCCAGCAGCTCAATTGGTCGTGGGGCGGTTGCTGAAGCTTTCTTT. It codes for CASSSIGRGAVAEAFF.